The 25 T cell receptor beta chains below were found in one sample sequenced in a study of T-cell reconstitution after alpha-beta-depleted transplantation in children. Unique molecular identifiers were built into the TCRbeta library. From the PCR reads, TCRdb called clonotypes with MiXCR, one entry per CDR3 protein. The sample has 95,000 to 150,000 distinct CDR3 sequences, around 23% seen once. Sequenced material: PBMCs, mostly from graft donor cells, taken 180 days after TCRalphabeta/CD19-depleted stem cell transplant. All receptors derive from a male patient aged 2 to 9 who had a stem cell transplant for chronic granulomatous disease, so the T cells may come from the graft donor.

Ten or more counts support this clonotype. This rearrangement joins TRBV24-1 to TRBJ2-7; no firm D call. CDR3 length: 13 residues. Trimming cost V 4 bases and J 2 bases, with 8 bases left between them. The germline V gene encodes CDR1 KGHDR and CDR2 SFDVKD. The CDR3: CATSDSTTYEQYF. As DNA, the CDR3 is TGTGCCACCAGTGACAGCACTACCTACGAGCAGTACTTC.

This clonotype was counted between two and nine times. As DNA, the CDR3 is TGTGCCAGCAGTCCAACTAACATACTAGCTATCGATGAGCAGTTCTTC. Translation gives CASSPTNILAIDEQFF. The chain recombines TRBV12-3 or TRBV12-4 with TRBJ2-1, with a weak D call TRBD2 (6 bases). This CDR3 contains 16 residues. V was shortened by 5 bases and J by 8 bases, with 22 bases between the two germline ends.

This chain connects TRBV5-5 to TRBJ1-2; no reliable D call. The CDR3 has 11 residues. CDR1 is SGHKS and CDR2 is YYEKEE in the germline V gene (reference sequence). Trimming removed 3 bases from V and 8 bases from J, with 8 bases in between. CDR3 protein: CASSSIYGYTF. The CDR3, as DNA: TGTGCCAGCAGCTCGATATACGGCTACACCTTC.

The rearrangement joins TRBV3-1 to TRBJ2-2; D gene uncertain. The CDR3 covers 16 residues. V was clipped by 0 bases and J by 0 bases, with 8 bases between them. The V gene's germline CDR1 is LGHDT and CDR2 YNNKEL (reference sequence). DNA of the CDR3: TGTGCCAGCAGCCAAGAAGACGGAACGAACACCGGGGAGCTGTTTTTT. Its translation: CASSQEDGTNTGELFF.

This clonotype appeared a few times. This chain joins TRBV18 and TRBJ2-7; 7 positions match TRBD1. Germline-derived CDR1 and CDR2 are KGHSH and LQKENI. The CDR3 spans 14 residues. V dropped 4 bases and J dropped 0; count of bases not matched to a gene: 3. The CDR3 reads CASSQGQSSYEQYF. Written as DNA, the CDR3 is TGTGCCAGCTCACAGGGACAGAGCTCCTACGAGCAGTACTTC.

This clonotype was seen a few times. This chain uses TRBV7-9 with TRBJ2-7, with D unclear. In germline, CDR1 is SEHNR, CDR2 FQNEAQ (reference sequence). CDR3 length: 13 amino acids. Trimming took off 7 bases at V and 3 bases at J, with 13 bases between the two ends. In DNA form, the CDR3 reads TGTGCCAGCACCCTCACAGATGGCTACGAGCAGTACTTC. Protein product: CASTLTDGYEQYF.

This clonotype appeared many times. In DNA form, the CDR3 reads TGTGCCAGCAGTGAAGTCGGGGTCACCGCAGATACGCAGTATTTT. Encoded protein: CASSEVGVTADTQYF. This chain uses TRBV2 with TRBJ2-3; tentatively, D is TRBD2 (5 bases). The V gene lost 1 base and the J gene lost 4 bases, with 12 bases spanning the gap. The CDR3 is made up of 15 amino acids. The germline V gene has CDR1 SNHLY and CDR2 FYNNEI.

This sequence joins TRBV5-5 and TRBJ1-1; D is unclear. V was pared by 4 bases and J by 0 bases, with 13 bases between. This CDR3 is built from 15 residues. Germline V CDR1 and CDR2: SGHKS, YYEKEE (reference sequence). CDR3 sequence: CASSPIVVMNTEAFF. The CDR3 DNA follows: TGTGCCAGCAGCCCCATCGTGGTCATGAACACTGAAGCTTTCTTT.

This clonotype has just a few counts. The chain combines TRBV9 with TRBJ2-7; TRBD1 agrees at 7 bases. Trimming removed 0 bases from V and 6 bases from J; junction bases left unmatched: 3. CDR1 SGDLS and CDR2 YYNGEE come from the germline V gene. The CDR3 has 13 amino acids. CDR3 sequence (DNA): TGTGCCAGCAGCGTAGGACAGGGCTCCGAGCAGTACTTC. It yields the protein CASSVGQGSEQYF.

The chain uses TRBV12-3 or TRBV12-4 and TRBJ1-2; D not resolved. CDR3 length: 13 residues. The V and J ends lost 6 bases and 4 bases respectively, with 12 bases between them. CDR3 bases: TGTGCCAGCAGCGCTGGGCGGGGCTATGGCTACACCTTC. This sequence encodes CASSAGRGYGYTF.

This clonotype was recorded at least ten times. The DNA of the CDR3 is TGTGCCAGCAGCTCATACGGGGCGGGACTAGCGGCCTCCTACGAGCAGTACTTC. Its translation is CASSSYGAGLAASYEQYF. The chain links TRBV5-5 to TRBJ2-7, with 11 positions matching TRBD2. Germline V gives CDR1 SGHKS, CDR2 YYEKEE (reference sequence). The length of the CDR3 is 18 residues. V trimming: 3 bases; J trimming: 0 bases; junction bases outside the gene matches: 11.

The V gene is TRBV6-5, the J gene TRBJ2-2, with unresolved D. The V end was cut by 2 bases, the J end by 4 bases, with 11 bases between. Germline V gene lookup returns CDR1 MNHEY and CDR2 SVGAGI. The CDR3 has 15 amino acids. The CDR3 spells CASSYQAVGTGELFF. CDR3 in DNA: TGTGCCAGCAGTTACCAGGCCGTGGGCACCGGGGAGCTGTTTTTT.

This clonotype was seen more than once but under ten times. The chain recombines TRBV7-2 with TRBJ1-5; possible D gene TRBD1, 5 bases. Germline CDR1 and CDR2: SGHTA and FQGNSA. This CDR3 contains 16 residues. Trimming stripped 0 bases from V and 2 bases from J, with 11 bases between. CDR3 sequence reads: CASSLAGRVGNQPQHF. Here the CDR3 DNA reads TGTGCCAGCAGCTTAGCTGGCAGGGTAGGCAATCAGCCCCAGCATTTT.

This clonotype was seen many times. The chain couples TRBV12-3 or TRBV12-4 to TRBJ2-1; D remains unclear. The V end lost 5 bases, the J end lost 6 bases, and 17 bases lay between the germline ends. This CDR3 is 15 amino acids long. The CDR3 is CASSLSLPRFNEQFF. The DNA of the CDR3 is TGTGCCAGCAGTCTCTCCCTCCCTCGGTTCAATGAGCAGTTCTTC.

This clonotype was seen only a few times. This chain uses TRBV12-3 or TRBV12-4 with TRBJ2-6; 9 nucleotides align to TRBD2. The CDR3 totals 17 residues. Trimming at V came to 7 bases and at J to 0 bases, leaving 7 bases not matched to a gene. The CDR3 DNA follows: TGTGCCAGCAACCAACTAGCGGGTCTCTCTGGGGCCAACGTCCTGACTTTC. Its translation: CASNQLAGLSGANVLTF.

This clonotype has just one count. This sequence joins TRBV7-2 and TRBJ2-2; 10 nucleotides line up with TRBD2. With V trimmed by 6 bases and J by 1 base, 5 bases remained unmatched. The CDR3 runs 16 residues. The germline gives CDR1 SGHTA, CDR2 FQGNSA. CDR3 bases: TGTGCCAGCAGGAATAGCGGGAGGAAGAACACCGGGGAGCTGTTTTTT. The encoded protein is CASRNSGRKNTGELFF.

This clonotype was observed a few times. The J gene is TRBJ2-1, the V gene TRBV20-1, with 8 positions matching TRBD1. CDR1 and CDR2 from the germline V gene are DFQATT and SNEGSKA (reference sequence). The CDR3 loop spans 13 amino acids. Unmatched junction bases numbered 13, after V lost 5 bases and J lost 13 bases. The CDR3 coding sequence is TGCAGTGCTGGATCGCTATCTGGACAGGGCCAGTTCTTC. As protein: CSAGSLSGQGQFF.

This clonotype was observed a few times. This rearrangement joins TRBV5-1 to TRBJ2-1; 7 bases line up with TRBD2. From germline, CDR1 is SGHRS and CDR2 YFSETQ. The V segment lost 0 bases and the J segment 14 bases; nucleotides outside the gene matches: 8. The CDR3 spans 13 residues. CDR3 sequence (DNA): TGCGCCAGCAGCTTGGGTCTAGCGGCTTTCGAGTTCTTC. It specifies CASSLGLAAFEFF.

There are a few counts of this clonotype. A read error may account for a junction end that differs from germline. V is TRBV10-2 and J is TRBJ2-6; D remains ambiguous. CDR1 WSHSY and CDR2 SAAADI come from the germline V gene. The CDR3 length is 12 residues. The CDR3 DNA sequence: TGCGCCAGAGGGTCGGTGGCCAACGGCCTGACTTTC. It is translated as CARGSVANGLTF.

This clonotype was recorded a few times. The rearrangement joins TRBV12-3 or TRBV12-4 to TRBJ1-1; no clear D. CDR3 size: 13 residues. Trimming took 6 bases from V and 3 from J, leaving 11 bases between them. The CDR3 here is CASSPYRDTEAFF. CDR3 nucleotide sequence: TGTGCCAGCAGCCCATACCGAGACACTGAAGCTTTCTTT.

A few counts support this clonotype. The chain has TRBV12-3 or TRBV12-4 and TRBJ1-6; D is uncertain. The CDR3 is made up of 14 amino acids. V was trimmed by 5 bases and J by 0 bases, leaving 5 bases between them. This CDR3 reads CASSGSSYNSPLHF. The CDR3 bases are TGTGCCAGCAGTGGAAGCTCCTATAATTCACCCCTCCACTTT.

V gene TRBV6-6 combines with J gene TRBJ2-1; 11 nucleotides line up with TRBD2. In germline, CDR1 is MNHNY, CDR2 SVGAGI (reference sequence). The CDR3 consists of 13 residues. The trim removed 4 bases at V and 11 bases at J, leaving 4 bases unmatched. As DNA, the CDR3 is TGTGCCAGCAGTTCCCGGACTAGCGGGCAGCAGTTCTTC. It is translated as CASSSRTSGQQFF.

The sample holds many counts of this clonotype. The CDR3 DNA reads TGCGCCAGCAGCTTGGCCCCAGAGACCCAGTACTTC. Its translation is CASSLAPETQYF. This sequence joins TRBV5-1 and TRBJ2-5; D is unresolved. Germline CDR1 and CDR2: SGHRS and YFSETQ. The V gene lost 0 bases and the J gene lost 4 bases, with 4 bases spanning the gap. The CDR3 has 12 amino acids.

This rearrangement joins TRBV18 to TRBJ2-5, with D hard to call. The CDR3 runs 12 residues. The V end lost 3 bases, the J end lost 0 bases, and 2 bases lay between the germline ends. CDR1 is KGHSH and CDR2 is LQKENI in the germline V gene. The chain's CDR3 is CASSPDQETQYF. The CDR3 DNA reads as TGTGCCAGCTCACCGGACCAAGAGACCCAGTACTTC.

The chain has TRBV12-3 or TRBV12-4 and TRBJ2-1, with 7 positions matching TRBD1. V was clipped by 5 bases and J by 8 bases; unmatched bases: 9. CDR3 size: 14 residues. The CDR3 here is CASSPTGLSDEQFF. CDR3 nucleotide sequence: TGTGCCAGCAGTCCGACAGGGTTGTCCGATGAGCAGTTCTTC.